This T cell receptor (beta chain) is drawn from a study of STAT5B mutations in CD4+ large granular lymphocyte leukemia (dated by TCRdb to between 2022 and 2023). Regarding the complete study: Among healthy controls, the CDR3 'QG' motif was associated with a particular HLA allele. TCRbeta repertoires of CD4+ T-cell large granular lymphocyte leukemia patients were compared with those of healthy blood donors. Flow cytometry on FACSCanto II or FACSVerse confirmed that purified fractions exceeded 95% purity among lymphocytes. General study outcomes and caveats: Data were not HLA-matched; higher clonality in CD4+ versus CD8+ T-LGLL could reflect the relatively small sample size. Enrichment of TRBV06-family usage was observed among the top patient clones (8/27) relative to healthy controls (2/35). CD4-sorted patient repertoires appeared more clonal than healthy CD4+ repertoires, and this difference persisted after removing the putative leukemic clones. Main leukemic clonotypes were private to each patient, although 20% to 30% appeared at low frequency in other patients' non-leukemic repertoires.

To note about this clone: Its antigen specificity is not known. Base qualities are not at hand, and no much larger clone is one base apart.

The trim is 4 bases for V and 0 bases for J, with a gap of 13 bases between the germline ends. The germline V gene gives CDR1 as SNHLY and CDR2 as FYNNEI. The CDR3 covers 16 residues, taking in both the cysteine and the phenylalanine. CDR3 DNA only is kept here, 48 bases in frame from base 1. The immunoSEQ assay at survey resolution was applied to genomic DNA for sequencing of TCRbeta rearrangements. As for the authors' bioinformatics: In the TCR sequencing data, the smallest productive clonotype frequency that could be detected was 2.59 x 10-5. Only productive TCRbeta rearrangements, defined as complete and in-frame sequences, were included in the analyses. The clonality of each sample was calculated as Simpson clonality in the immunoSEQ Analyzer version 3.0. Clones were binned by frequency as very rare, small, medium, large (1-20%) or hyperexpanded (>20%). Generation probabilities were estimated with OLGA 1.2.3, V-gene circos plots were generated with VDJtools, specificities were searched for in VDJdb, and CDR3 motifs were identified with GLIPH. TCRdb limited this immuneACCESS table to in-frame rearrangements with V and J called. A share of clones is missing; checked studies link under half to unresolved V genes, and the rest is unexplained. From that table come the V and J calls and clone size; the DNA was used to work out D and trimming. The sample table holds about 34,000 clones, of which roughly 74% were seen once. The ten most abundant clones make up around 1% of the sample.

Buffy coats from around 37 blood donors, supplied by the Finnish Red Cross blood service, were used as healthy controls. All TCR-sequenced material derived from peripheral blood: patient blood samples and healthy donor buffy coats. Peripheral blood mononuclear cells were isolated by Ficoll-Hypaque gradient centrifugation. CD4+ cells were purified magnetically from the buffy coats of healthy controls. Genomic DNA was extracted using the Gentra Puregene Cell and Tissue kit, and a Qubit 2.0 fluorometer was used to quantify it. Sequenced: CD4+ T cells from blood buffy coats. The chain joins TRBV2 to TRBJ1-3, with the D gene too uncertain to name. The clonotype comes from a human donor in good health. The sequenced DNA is TGTGCCAGCAGTGTTTTCCTCGGATCCTCTGGAAACACCATATATTTT. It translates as CASSVFLGSSGNTIYF. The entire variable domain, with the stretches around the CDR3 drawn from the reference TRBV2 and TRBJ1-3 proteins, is EPEVTQTPSHQVTQMGQEVILRCVPISNHLYFYWYRQILGQKVEFLVSFYNNEISEKSEIFDDQFSVERPDGSNFTLKIRSTKLEDSAMYFCASSVFLGSSGNTIYFGEGSWLTVV.